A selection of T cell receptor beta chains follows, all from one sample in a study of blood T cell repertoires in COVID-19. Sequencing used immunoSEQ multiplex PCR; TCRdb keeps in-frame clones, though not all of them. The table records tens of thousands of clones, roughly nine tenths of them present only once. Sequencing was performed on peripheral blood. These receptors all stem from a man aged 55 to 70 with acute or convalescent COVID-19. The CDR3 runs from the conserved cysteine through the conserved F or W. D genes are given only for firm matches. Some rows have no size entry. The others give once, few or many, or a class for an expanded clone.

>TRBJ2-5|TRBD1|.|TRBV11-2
CASSLTRGRETQYF
TGTGCCAGCAGCTTGACCAGGGGGCGAGAGACCCAGTACTTC
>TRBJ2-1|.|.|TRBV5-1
CASSLPLADNEQFF
TGCGCCAGCAGCTTGCCCCTAGCCGACAATGAGCAGTTCTTC
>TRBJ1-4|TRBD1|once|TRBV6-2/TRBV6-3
CASSPGQGATNEKLFF
TGTGCCAGCAGTCCCGGACAGGGGGCAACTAATGAAAAACTGTTTTTT
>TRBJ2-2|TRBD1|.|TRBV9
CASSVPIQGQNTGELFF
TGTGCCAGCAGCGTACCCATACAGGGGCAGAACACCGGGGAGCTGTTTTTT
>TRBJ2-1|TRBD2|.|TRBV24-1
CATSLAGYNEQFF
TGTGCCACCTCCCTAGCGGGGTACAATGAGCAGTTCTTC
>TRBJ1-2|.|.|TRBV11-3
CASSGTGRYGYTF
TGTGCCAGCAGCGGAACAGGGCGGTATGGCTACACCTTC
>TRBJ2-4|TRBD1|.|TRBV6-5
CASRDRYPKNIQYF
TGTGCCAGCAGGGACAGGTACCCCAAAAACATTCAGTACTTC
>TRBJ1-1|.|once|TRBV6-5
CASTRGMNTEAFF
TGTGCCAGCACCAGGGGTATGAACACTGAAGCTTTCTTT
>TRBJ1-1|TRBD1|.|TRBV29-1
CSAREGQGPFTEAFF
TGCAGCGCCCGAGAGGGACAGGGGCCTTTCACTGAAGCTTTCTTT
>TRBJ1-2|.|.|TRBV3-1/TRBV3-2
CASSQGSVYGYTF
TGTGCCAGCAGCCAAGGGTCAGTTTATGGCTACACCTTC
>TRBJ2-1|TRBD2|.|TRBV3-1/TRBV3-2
CASSQSREGPNEQFF
TGTGCCAGCAGCCAAAGTCGGGAGGGCCCAAATGAGCAGTTCTTC
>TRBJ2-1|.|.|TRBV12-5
CASGFLGSSYNEQFF
TGTGCTAGTGGTTTCCTAGGGAGCTCCTACAATGAGCAGTTCTTC
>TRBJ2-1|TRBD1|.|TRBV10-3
CAISERHHGTGKADEQFF
TGTGCCATCAGTGAGCGACATCATGGGACAGGGAAGGCCGATGAGCAGTTCTTC
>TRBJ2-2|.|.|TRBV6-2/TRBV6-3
CASSYLSTGSNTGELFF
TGTGCCAGCAGTTACTTATCGACAGGTTCGAACACCGGGGAGCTGTTTTTT
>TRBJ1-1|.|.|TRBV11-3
CASSFRAGGEAFF
TGTGCCAGCAGCTTTCGGGCGGGGGGTGAAGCTTTCTTT
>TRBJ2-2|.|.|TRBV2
CASSEDSNTGELFF
TGTGCCAGCAGTGAAGACAGTAACACCGGGGAGCTGTTTTTT
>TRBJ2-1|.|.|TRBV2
CASSDRGYYNEQFF
TGTGCCAGCAGTGACAGAGGATATTACAATGAGCAGTTCTTC
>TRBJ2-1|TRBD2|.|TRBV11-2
CASRLAGNSVDEQFF
TGTGCCAGCAGATTAGCGGGAAATTCTGTGGATGAGCAGTTCTTC
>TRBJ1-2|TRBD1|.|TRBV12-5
CASGLPGQGSNNYGYTF
TGTGCTAGTGGTTTACCGGGACAGGGGTCCAATAACTATGGCTACACCTTC
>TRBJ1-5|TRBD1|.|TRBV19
CASTPQGASNQPQHF
TGTGCCAGTACCCCTCAGGGGGCCAGCAATCAGCCCCAGCATTTT
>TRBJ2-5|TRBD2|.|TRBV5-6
CASSLRLAGTETQYF
TGTGCCAGCAGCTTGCGACTAGCGGGAACGGAGACCCAGTACTTC
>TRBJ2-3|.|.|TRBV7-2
CASSLALDSQPPTTDTQYF
TGTGCCAGCAGCTTAGCGCTTGACAGCCAGCCACCAACCACAGATACGCAGTATTTT
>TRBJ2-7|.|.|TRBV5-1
CASSLGSLVGNNEQYF
TGCGCCAGCAGCCTGGGGAGCCTAGTTGGCAATAACGAGCAGTACTTC
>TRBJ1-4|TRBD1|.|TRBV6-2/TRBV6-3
CASSAAYRGLGEKLFF
TGTGCCAGCAGTGCCGCTTACAGGGGCCTGGGAGAAAAACTGTTTTTT
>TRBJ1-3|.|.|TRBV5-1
CASSRLDSTSGNTIYF
TGCGCCAGCAGCCGGCTGGACAGCACCTCTGGAAACACCATATATTTT
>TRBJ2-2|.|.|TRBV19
CATKVQVSGATGELFF
TGTGCCACCAAAGTCCAGGTCTCCGGTGCCACCGGGGAGCTGTTTTTT
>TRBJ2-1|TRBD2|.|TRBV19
CASSPGLAVGNEQFF
TGTGCCAGTAGTCCCGGACTAGCCGTCGGCAATGAGCAGTTCTTC
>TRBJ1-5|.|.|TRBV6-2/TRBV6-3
CASSYSTDSNQPQHF
TGTGCCAGCAGTTACTCGACTGATAGCAATCAGCCCCAGCATTTT
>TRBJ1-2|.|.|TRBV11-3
CASSLGETESYGYTF
TGTGCCAGCAGCTTAGGAGAAACAGAGTCCTATGGCTACACCTTC
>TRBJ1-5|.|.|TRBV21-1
CASSFRDSKKLDNQPQHF
TGTGCCAGCAGCTTCCGGGACAGCAAGAAATTGGACAATCAGCCCCAGCATTTT
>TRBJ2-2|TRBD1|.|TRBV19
CASSRRQGANTGELFF
TGTGCCAGTAGTAGGCGACAGGGGGCAAACACCGGGGAGCTGTTTTTT
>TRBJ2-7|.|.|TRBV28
CASSFQNYYEQYF
TGTGCCAGCAGTTTCCAGAATTACTACGAGCAGTACTTC
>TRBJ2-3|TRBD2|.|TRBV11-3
CASTPGGRADTQYF
TGTGCCAGCACCCCCGGTGGGAGGGCAGATACGCAGTATTTT
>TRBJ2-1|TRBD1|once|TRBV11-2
CASSLGTGALREQFF
TGTGCCAGCAGCTTAGGGACAGGGGCCTTACGGGAGCAGTTCTTC
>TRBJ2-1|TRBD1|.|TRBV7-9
CASSPPSTGGSHNEQFF
TGTGCCAGCAGCCCCCCGTCCACAGGGGGGTCCCACAATGAGCAGTTCTTC
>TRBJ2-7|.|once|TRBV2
CASSRERTASQQYF
TGTGCCAGCAGCCGAGAGCGGACAGCATCACAGCAGTACTTC
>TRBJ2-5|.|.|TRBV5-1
CASSLILAGETQYF
TGCGCCAGCAGCTTGATCCTAGCTGGGGAGACCCAGTACTTC
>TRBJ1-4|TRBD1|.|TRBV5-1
CASSRQGGSGANEKLFF
TGCGCCAGCAGCCGACAGGGGGGTTCCGGGGCTAATGAAAAACTGTTTTTT
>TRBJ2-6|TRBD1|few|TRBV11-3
CASSSPGQGYGANVLTF
TGTGCCAGCAGCTCCCCCGGACAGGGTTATGGGGCCAACGTCCTGACTTTC
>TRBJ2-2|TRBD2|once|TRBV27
CASSYLGTSGYTGELFF
TGTGCCAGCAGTTACCTCGGGACTAGCGGCTACACCGGGGAGCTGTTTTTT
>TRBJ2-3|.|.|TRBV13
CASSLGQTSTDTQYF
TGTGCCAGCAGCTTAGGGCAGACTAGCACAGATACGCAGTATTTT
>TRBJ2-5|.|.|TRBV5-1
CASSLNRVIETQYF
TGCGCCAGCAGCTTGAACAGGGTAATAGAGACCCAGTACTTC
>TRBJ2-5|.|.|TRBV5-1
CASSLSRPPETQYF
TGCGCCAGCAGCTTATCTAGACCTCCGGAGACCCAGTACTTC
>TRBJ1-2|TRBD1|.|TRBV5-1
CASSVGQRGLGYTF
TGCGCCAGCAGCGTGGGACAGCGGGGTCTTGGCTACACCTTC